The clone carrying this TCR beta chain appeared once. The sample originates from a study of blood T cell repertoires in COVID-19. Study-level information: Some COVID-19 samples were acute and others convalescent; all came from the United States, Italy and Spain.

Repertoires were generated with immunoSEQ multiplex PCR, while TCRdb's copy carries only in-frame clones and drops some. The sample records about 140,000 clones, around 88% being singletons. Germline V gene sequence: CDR1 SGHVS, CDR2 FNYEAQ. V lost 4 bases and J lost 5; bases outside the gene matches: 4. The CDR3 has 13 residues. The sequence was collected from a woman in her sixties or seventies with acute or convalescent COVID-19. The material sequenced was peripheral blood. The V call is TRBV7-6, the J call TRBJ2-5, with 7 positions matching TRBD2. For the CDR3, the DNA is TGTGCCAGCAGCTCCGGGGGGAGGGAGACCCAGTACTTC. It translates to CASSSGGRETQYF.